These 26 T cell receptor beta chains share one sample of origin, sequenced in a study of CD8 T cells in ankylosing spondylitis. General study findings and limits: It appeared that ankylosing spondylitis blood was characterized by a TCR beta motif of eight highly homologous variants.

MiXCR, run by TCRdb on the 5' RACE reads, gives a single entry per CDR3 protein. The top ten clones hold 12% to 15% of a sample with about 200,000 distinct CDR3 sequences, just under 7.5% of them seen once. Antigens of these TCRs are unknown. What was sequenced was blood, either unsorted or a sorted T cell fraction (not recorded which). The receptors come from a male donor with ankylosing spondylitis.

This clonotype was observed at least ten times. CDR3 sequence: CASSQGVEQYF. The CDR3 DNA is TGTGCCAGCAGCCAAGGGGTCGAGCAGTACTTC. The chain couples TRBV4-2 to TRBJ2-7, with unresolved D. Germline CDR1 is LGHNA and CDR2 is YNFKEQ. This CDR3 has 11 amino acids. V was clipped by 1 base and J by 6 bases, with 4 bases between them.

This clonotype has just a few counts. The chain couples TRBV9 to TRBJ1-2; 7 bases are shared with TRBD1. V was clipped by 3 bases and J by 6 bases; unmatched bases: 8. The CDR3 consists of 14 residues. Looked up from germline, CDR1 is SGDLS and CDR2 is YYNGEE. CDR3 nucleotides: TGTGCCAGCAGCGCAACCTTACAGGGGAATGGCTACACCTTC. It specifies CASSATLQGNGYTF.

This clonotype was seen ten or more times. The V call is TRBV7-6, the J call TRBJ2-1, with TRBD2 matching over 8 bases. V lost 3 bases, J lost 6 bases, and 10 bases stayed unmatched. There are 16 residues in the CDR3. Germline values: CDR1 SGHVS, CDR2 FNYEAQ. Here the CDR3 DNA reads TGTGCCAGCAGCTTCGGATTCGGGGGGGCCTTCAATGAGCAGTTCTTC. Amino acids: CASSFGFGGAFNEQFF. The full variable domain, completed using reference TRBV7-6 and TRBJ2-1, is GAGVSQSPRYKVTKRGQDVALRCDPISGHVSLYWYRQALGQGPEFLTYFNYEAQQDKSGLPNDRFSAERPEGSISTLTIQRTEQRDSAMYRCASSFGFGGAFNEQFFGPGTRLTVL.

J is TRBJ1-2 and V is TRBV4-1; possibly TRBD1 for D (6 bases). With 0 bases removed from V and 8 bases from J, the gap between germline ends came to 16 bases. This CDR3 region has 15 residues. Germline CDR1 reads MGHRA; CDR2 reads YSYEKL. CDR3 region: CASSQDRTGTSGYTF. CDR3 DNA: TGCGCCAGCAGCCAAGATCGAACAGGGACCTCCGGCTACACCTTC.

This clonotype appeared many times. The V call is TRBV6-5, the J call TRBJ1-3; D not resolved. With 4 bases removed from V and 1 base from J, the gap between germline ends came to 17 bases. The germline V gene has CDR1 MNHEY and CDR2 SVGAGI. This CDR3 is 17 amino acids long. CDR3 residues: CASSSYRSVVSGNTIYF. The CDR3, as DNA: TGTGCCAGCAGTTCCTATCGGTCGGTAGTGTCTGGAAACACCATATATTTT.

This clonotype appeared many times. J is TRBJ1-1 and V is TRBV29-1; 8 bases are shared with TRBD1. Germline CDR1 SQVTM, CDR2 ANQGSEA. This CDR3 is built from 13 residues. Trimming cost V 5 bases and J 7 bases; bases outside gene matches: 9. CDR3 sequence reads: CSVPGQVEGEAFF. For the CDR3, the DNA is TGCAGCGTTCCGGGACAGGTTGAGGGTGAAGCTTTCTTT.

This clonotype was counted only a few times. V and J are TRBV7-9 and TRBJ2-1; the D gene is possibly TRBD2 (7 bases). The germline gives CDR1 SEHNR, CDR2 FQNEAQ (reference sequence). The CDR3 spans 16 residues. The V and J ends lost 2 bases and 7 bases respectively, with 18 bases between them. The CDR3 region has the DNA TGTGCCAGCAGCTTAAACGATGGGGGGGCTAGAAATGAGCAGTTCTTC. As protein: CASSLNDGGARNEQFF.

This clonotype was detected ten times or more. The rearrangement joins TRBV9 to TRBJ2-7; 7 nucleotides line up with TRBD1. This CDR3 comprises 13 residues. Germline lookup yields CDR1 SGDLS and CDR2 YYNGEE. The J segment lost 5 bases and the V segment lost 2 bases, leaving 4 bases of the junction unmatched. CDR3 DNA: TGTGCCAGCAGCGTCACAGGGGAAGACGAGCAGTACTTC. Amino acid sequence: CASSVTGEDEQYF.

This clonotype was recorded many times. The V and J genes are TRBV27 and TRBJ2-1; D unclear. V shed 3 bases and J shed 4 bases, with 7 bases lying between them. Germline CDR1 reads MNHEY; CDR2 reads SMNVEV (reference sequence). The CDR3 sequence is 13 residues long. The CDR3 DNA reads as TGTGCCAGCAGTTTCGCGCCGTACAATGAGCAGTTCTTC. As protein: CASSFAPYNEQFF.

The V and J genes are TRBV9 and TRBJ1-1; possibly TRBD1 for D (5 bases). V was cut by 2 bases and J by 1 base, with 24 bases left in between. The CDR3 is made up of 19 amino acids. Germline CDR1 is SGDLS and CDR2 is YYNGEE. The CDR3 DNA sequence: TGTGCCAGCAGCGTCCACGAAAGGGTGGGGGGAGTGAGGAACACTGAAGCTTTCTTT. It is translated as CASSVHERVGGVRNTEAFF.

In its sample, this clonotype was seen many times. The chain combines TRBV28 with TRBJ2-5; 8 bases are shared with TRBD1. Looked up from germline, CDR1 is MDHEN and CDR2 is SYDVKM. The V and J ends lost 5 bases and 1 base, in that order; junction bases with no gene match: 6. This CDR3 contains 15 residues. The CDR3 nucleotides read TGTGCCAGCAGTCCGAGGGACAGGCCCCAAGAGACCCAGTACTTC. Translation gives CASSPRDRPQETQYF.

This clonotype was picked up a small number of times. This chain uses TRBV6-5 with TRBJ2-7; D is unclear. V was pared by 0 bases and J by 4 bases, with 13 bases between. CDR3 length equals 15 residues. Germline V gene sequence: CDR1 MNHEY, CDR2 SVGAGI. The CDR3 DNA is TGTGCCAGCAGTTACTCGAATCTCGCCGGATACGAGCAGTACTTC. Translated: CASSYSNLAGYEQYF.

This clonotype was picked up many times. The genes are TRBV29-1 and TRBJ2-3, with D possibly called TRBD1 or TRBD2 (6 bases each). The V end lost 6 bases, the J end lost 6 bases, and 22 bases lay between the germline ends. This CDR3 is built from 15 residues. CDR1 SQVTM and CDR2 ANQGSEA come from the germline V gene. CDR3 in DNA: TGCAGCGTCGAGAATAGGGGGGCGCTGAGGGATACGCAGTATTTT. Encoded protein: CSVENRGALRDTQYF.

This clonotype appeared many times. This rearrangement joins TRBV5-1 to TRBJ2-7; 7 bases are a match to TRBD1. CDR1 SGHRS and CDR2 YFSETQ come from the germline V gene. After removal of 4 bases from V and 2 bases from J, the junction contained 6 bases not matched to a gene. This CDR3 is built from 14 residues. This CDR3 reads CASSPRQGTYEQYF. The CDR3 DNA follows: TGCGCCAGCAGCCCAAGACAGGGAACCTACGAGCAGTACTTC.

This clonotype was found many times. This rearrangement joins TRBV20-1 to TRBJ2-7, with 10 bases lining up with TRBD1. The V and J ends lost 5 bases and 6 bases, in that order; junction bases with no gene match: 10. There are 14 residues in the CDR3. The germline gives CDR1 DFQATT, CDR2 SNEGSKA (reference sequence). The CDR3 reads CSASFPGQGSEQYF. The CDR3 DNA follows: TGCAGTGCTTCCTTTCCGGGACAGGGGAGCGAGCAGTACTTC.

This chain connects TRBV29-1 to TRBJ2-2; D may match TRBD1 or TRBD2 (7 bases each). The CDR3 sequence is 13 residues long. V lost 7 bases to trimming and J lost 1 base, with 10 bases between them. Germline V gives CDR1 SQVTM, CDR2 ANQGSEA. The CDR3 DNA follows: TGCAGCGCCAGGGGGGGGAACACCGGGGAGCTGTTTTTT. Encoded protein: CSARGGNTGELFF.

This clonotype occurred many times. DNA of the CDR3: TGTGCCAGCAGTCTCTTAAAGGAGCAGTACTTC. Translation gives CASSLLKEQYF. The chain links TRBV12-3 or TRBV12-4 to TRBJ2-7; the D is unclear. V gave up 5 bases and J gave up 7 bases, with 9 bases separating them. This CDR3 has 11 amino acids.

This rearrangement joins TRBV4-1 to TRBJ2-7; perhaps D is TRBD1 or TRBD2 (5 bases each). The CDR3 is 14 residues long. V dropped 3 bases and J dropped 3 bases, with 12 bases sitting between them. Germline V gives CDR1 MGHRA, CDR2 YSYEKL. CDR3 loop: CASSQWDGLYEQYF. The CDR3 bases are TGCGCCAGCAGCCAGTGGGACGGCCTCTACGAGCAGTACTTC.

This clonotype was seen at least ten times. The chain combines TRBV24-1 with TRBJ2-1; possibly TRBD1 or TRBD2 for D (5 bases each). Germline CDR1 KGHDR, CDR2 SFDVKD. V was clipped by 0 bases and J by 10 bases, with 12 bases between them. The CDR3 spans 14 residues. CDR3 loop: CATSDLRKGDEQFF. As DNA, the CDR3 is TGTGCCACCAGTGATTTGCGGAAAGGGGACGAGCAGTTCTTC.

Points on this clonotype: An end of the junction differs from the germline gene, which may be a read error. The V gene is TRBV7-9, the J gene TRBJ1-3; D gene unclear. Germline assignment: CDR1 SEHNR and CDR2 FQNEAQ (reference sequence). CDR3 length: 14 amino acids. The CDR3 coding sequence is TGTGCCAGAACCCCTTTGAGGACCGGAAACACCCTATATTTT. It yields the protein CARTPLRTGNTLYF.

This clonotype occurred many times. The chain joins TRBV7-9 to TRBJ2-1, with 11 bases fitting TRBD2. Germline V gene sequence: CDR1 SEHNR, CDR2 FQNEAQ (reference sequence). The CDR3 has 15 residues. V dropped 5 bases and J dropped 10; count of bases not matched to a gene: 10. CDR3 coding DNA: TGTGCCAGCAGCGGGGATAGCGGGGGGGCGGAGGAGCAGTTCTTC. Protein product: CASSGDSGGAEEQFF.

This clonotype has at least ten counts. The chain joins TRBV25-1 to TRBJ1-2; 10 nucleotides agree with TRBD1. V was clipped by 6 bases and J by 4 bases; unmatched bases: 5. The germline V gene has CDR1 MGHDK and CDR2 SYGVNS. The CDR3 consists of 14 residues. The CDR3 loop is CASRDRGQGYGYTF. Here the CDR3 DNA reads TGTGCCAGCAGAGACAGGGGGCAGGGCTATGGCTACACCTTC.

There are many counts of this clonotype. The chain links TRBV9 to TRBJ2-5; D not resolved. This CDR3 comprises 14 residues. V lost 1 base and J 2 bases, leaving 9 bases between the germline ends. Germline CDR1 is SGDLS and CDR2 is YYNGEE. The CDR3 here is CASSVSGLQETQYF. In DNA form, the CDR3 reads TGTGCCAGCAGCGTATCCGGATTACAAGAGACCCAGTACTTC.

This clonotype has ten or more counts. The chain combines TRBV5-1 with TRBJ2-5; D is undetermined. CDR3 length: 14 residues. From germline, CDR1 is SGHRS and CDR2 YFSETQ. Trimming pared 8 bases from V and 2 bases from J, leaving 16 bases between. CDR3 coding DNA: TGCGCCAGTGCCGAGTACGGGCGGCAAGAGACCCAGTACTTC. Translated: CASAEYGRQETQYF.

This clonotype showed up many times. The rearrangement joins TRBV7-6 to TRBJ1-4; D not resolved. The CDR3 consists of 15 residues. The germline V gene encodes CDR1 SGHVS and CDR2 FNYEAQ. Trimming took off 4 bases at V and 8 bases at J, with 17 bases between the two ends. As DNA, the CDR3 is TGTGCCAGCAGCTCCCCCCCAGCCTCCCGGGAAAAACTGTTTTTT. This gives the protein CASSSPPASREKLFF.

V gene TRBV2 combines with J gene TRBJ2-2; TRBD1 aligns across 7 bases. The germline V gene has CDR1 SNHLY and CDR2 FYNNEI. Unmatched junction bases numbered 3, after V lost 7 bases and J lost 1 base. The CDR3 is made up of 14 amino acids. CDR3 sequence (DNA): TGTGCCAGCACATGGGACAGGAACACCGGGGAGCTGTTTTTT. Its protein product is CASTWDRNTGELFF.